This T cell receptor (beta chain) was profiled in a study of T cell changes during pregnancy in multiple sclerosis (dated by TCRdb to about 2019). With respect to the entire study: The study looked at changes in the T cell repertoire across pregnancy in women with multiple sclerosis.

Receptors were amplified or captured by the immunoSEQ multiplex PCR assay. This immuneACCESS table, as held by TCRdb, lists in-frame sequences with V and J called but not all clones. Of the missing ones, under half trace to an unresolved V gene in checked studies; the others have no known cause. The sample has approximately 47,000 clones on record, around 90% of them singletons. In total, the top ten clones hold about 1.8% of the sample. Comments on this clone: What antigen it recognizes has not been identified. Base qualities are not provided; no much larger clone lies one nucleotide away.

At the junction V is shortened by 4 bases and J by 1 base, with 13 bases in between. Measured from the cysteine to the phenylalanine, the CDR3 is 15 residues long. The DNA shown is the 45-base CDR3, in frame from base 1. According to the germline V gene, CDR1 reads SGHRS and CDR2 reads YFSETQ. The chain couples TRBV5-1 to TRBJ2-3; TRBD1 is possibly the D segment (5 matching bases). This TCR was sampled from a female donor with multiple sclerosis, enrolled in a pregnancy study. The material sequenced was peripheral blood, taken in the first trimester of pregnancy. The base sequence is TGCGCCAGCAGCCTCCAGGACACCCGCACAGATACGCAGTATTTT. Its protein product is CASSLQDTRTDTQYF.